This TCR beta chain comes out of a study of blood T cell repertoires in COVID-19. Background on the study: PBMCs, B-cell-depleted T cells, or T cells were the source of the cDNA or gDNA that made up the material.

This CDR3 is 13 amino acids long. CDR1 is KGHDR and CDR2 is SFDVKD in the germline V gene. Trimming removed 4 bases from V and 9 bases from J, with 12 bases in between. In its sample, this clone was seen a few times. Using immunoSEQ multiplex PCR, the repertoire was profiled, and TCRdb retains in-frame clones only, with some absent. The data show about 190,000 clones, roughly 80% seen once. The J gene is TRBJ2-1, the V gene TRBV24-1; D is uncertain. The sample taken for sequencing was peripheral blood. The sequence was obtained from a man aged 45-65 years who had recovered from COVID-19. CDR3 sequence: CATSESSKSEQFF. The CDR3 bases are TGTGCCACCAGTGAATCTAGTAAGAGTGAGCAGTTCTTC.